The 10 T cell receptor beta chains listed next were all sequenced from one sample in a study of OX40 agonist ivuxolimab in advanced cancers. The table came from immunoSEQ multiplex PCR; TCRdb's copy has only in-frame clones and leaves some out. The sample has about 120,000 clones; 80% to 90% are singletons. Specimen: CD4+ or CD8+ T cells sorted from blood, collected in a trial of the OX40 agonist ivuxolimab. The receptor source for this set is an adult with an advanced solid tumor such as melanoma, head and neck, liver or kidney cancer.

A few counts support this clone. The chain couples TRBV5-5 to TRBJ2-7; D gene unclear. Germline CDR1 is SGHKS and CDR2 is YYEKEE (reference sequence). Between the trimmed V and J ends, which lost 4 bases and 2 bases, there was a span of 7 bases. The CDR3 is made up of 12 amino acids. For the CDR3, the DNA is TGTGCCAGCAGCCCCCGAACCTACGAGCAGTACTTC. Its protein is CASSPRTYEQYF.

The chain employs TRBV5-4 and TRBJ1-1; TRBD1 might be the D (6 bases). The CDR3 is 12 residues long. V lost 5 bases, J lost 6 bases, and 11 bases lay in between. CDR1 is SGHNT, CDR2 YYREEE, per germline (reference sequence). CDR3 sequence reads: CASSSQGPEAFF. The CDR3 DNA reads as TGTGCCAGCAGTTCACAGGGCCCTGAAGCTTTCTTT.

This clone has just one count. V is TRBV10-3 and J is TRBJ2-5, with D unresolved. V was cut by 0 bases and J by 5 bases, with 13 bases left in between. Germline V gene sequence: CDR1 ENHRY, CDR2 SYGVKD. The CDR3 has 15 amino acids. The CDR3 spells CAISESGGRQETQYF. CDR3 DNA sequence: TGTGCCATCAGTGAGTCGGGCGGACGCCAGGAGACCCAGTACTTC.

The genes are TRBV18 and TRBJ2-5; D may be TRBD2 (6 bases). Germline assignment: CDR1 KGHSH and CDR2 LQKENI. Between the trimmed V and J ends, which lost 9 bases and 5 bases, there was a span of 19 bases. This CDR3 contains 14 residues. The CDR3 sequence is CASRGPPGAETQYF. CDR3 nucleotides: TGTGCCAGTCGAGGTCCTCCGGGAGCGGAGACCCAGTACTTC.

The genes are TRBV7-9 and TRBJ1-1; D is ambiguous. The V gene lost 3 bases and the J gene lost 1 base, with 6 bases spanning the gap. CDR1 and CDR2 from the germline V gene are SEHNR and FQNEAQ (reference sequence). The CDR3 runs to 13 residues. The CDR3 sequence is CASSFAGNTEAFF. CDR3 DNA: TGTGCCAGCAGCTTCGCCGGGAACACTGAAGCTTTCTTT.

The chain carries TRBV19 and TRBJ1-5; D perhaps matches TRBD1 (5 bases). V was trimmed by 5 bases and J by 1 base, leaving 6 bases between them. CDR1 LNHDA and CDR2 SQIVND come from the germline V gene (reference sequence). There are 13 residues in the CDR3. CDR3 sequence: CASSRQSNQPQHF. CDR3 nucleotide sequence: TGTGCCAGTAGTCGACAGAGCAATCAGCCCCAGCATTTT.

This chain connects TRBV28 to TRBJ1-2; 10 nucleotides agree with TRBD1. CDR3 length: 17 residues. The germline gives CDR1 MDHEN, CDR2 SYDVKM. V lost 4 bases to trimming and J lost 0 bases; unmatched junction nucleotides: 8. CDR3 in amino acids: CASSSPGQGTSNYGYTF. For the CDR3, the DNA is TGTGCCAGCAGTTCGCCGGGACAGGGGACCTCTAACTATGGCTACACCTTC.

This chain joins TRBV9 and TRBJ2-2; D may be TRBD1 (5 bases). The ends were cut back, 0 bases at V and 11 bases at J, with 17 bases in the middle. This CDR3 is 15 amino acids long. Germline loops: CDR1 SGDLS, CDR2 YYNGEE. For the CDR3, the DNA is TGTGCCAGCAGCGTAGAAGGACACACTAATCGCGAGCTGTTTTTT. It yields the protein CASSVEGHTNRELFF.

This chain uses TRBV2 with TRBJ1-5, with 9 bases matching TRBD1. The CDR3 extends over 13 amino acids. In germline, CDR1 is SNHLY, CDR2 FYNNEI. V shed 10 bases and J 5 bases; nucleotides not matched to a gene: 6. CDR3 sequence reads: CANGQGMDQPQHF. In DNA form, the CDR3 reads TGTGCCAACGGACAGGGGATGGATCAGCCCCAGCATTTT. Together with reference TRBV2 and TRBJ1-5, the CDR3 gives the full variable domain: EPEVTQTPSHQVTQMGQEVILRCVPISNHLYFYWYRQILGQKVEFLVSFYNNEISEKSEIFDDQFSVERPDGSNFTLKIRSTKLEDSAMYFCANGQGMDQPQHFGDGTRLSIL.

Concerning this clone: The same CDR3 is also encoded by other DNA sequences in this sample. The chain recombines TRBV6-6 with TRBJ1-5; D is unresolved. CDR1 is MNHNY, CDR2 SVGAGI, per germline (reference sequence). This CDR3 spans 12 amino acids. V was cut by 7 bases and J by 1 base, with 5 bases left in between. The CDR3 DNA is TGTGCCAGCACGTTGAGCAATCAGCCCCAGCATTTT. This encodes CASTLSNQPQHF.